The 3 T cell receptor beta chains below all came from one sample that was sequenced in a study of T cell responses to AZD1222 COVID-19 vaccine. Sequencing used immunoSEQ multiplex PCR; TCRdb keeps in-frame clones, though not all of them. The sample holds about 130,000 clones, over 65% seen once. Source: peripheral blood, taken on day 0 of AZD1222 vaccination. All receptors derive from an adult in good health.

This rearrangement joins TRBV5-1 to TRBJ1-3; perhaps TRBD1 as D (6 bases). This CDR3 contains 16 residues. The V and J ends lost 0 bases and 4 bases respectively, with 14 bases between them. Germline V gene lookup returns CDR1 SGHRS and CDR2 YFSETQ. Written as DNA, the CDR3 is TGCGCCAGCAGCTTGGCTAACAGGGTATCCGGAAACACCATATATTTT. Encoded protein: CASSLANRVSGNTIYF.

This clone was found a few times. V and J are TRBV3-1 (or the pseudogene TRBV3-2) and TRBJ1-4; a weak D match, TRBD1 (6 bases). Trimming shortened V by 2 bases and J by 0 bases, and 10 bases separated the two germline ends. This CDR3 contains 16 residues. Germline CDR1 and CDR2: LGHDT and YNNKEL (reference sequence). CDR3: CASSQHRDTTNEKLFF. For the CDR3, the DNA is TGTGCCAGCAGCCAACACAGGGATACAACTAATGAAAAACTGTTTTTT.

The chain employs TRBV5-6 and TRBJ2-3; D not certain. This CDR3 has 16 amino acids. V lost 3 bases, J lost 7 bases, and 21 bases lay in between. In germline, CDR1 is SGHDT, CDR2 YYEEEE. The CDR3, as DNA: TGTGCCAGCAGCTCACGCTTGGACGGCCCCCAAAATACGCAGTATTTT. It encodes CASSSRLDGPQNTQYF.